This T cell receptor beta chain comes out of a study of OX40 agonist ivuxolimab in advanced cancers. Study as a whole: With a range of roughly 20 to 79, age averaged approximately 64 years, and around 80% were male.

Assay used: immunoSEQ multiplex PCR; TCRdb lists only in-frame clones, some missing. The sample yields 60,000 to 80,000 clones, roughly 82% seen once. Researchers took blood at baseline, on cycle 4 day 1, and on cycle 7 day 1. This CDR3 region has 14 residues. V was pared by 6 bases and J by 4 bases, with 5 bases of the junction left unmatched. CDR1 SGHDN and CDR2 FVKESK come from the germline V gene. The V gene is TRBV14, the J gene TRBJ1-3, with 8 bases lining up with TRBD1. This sample comprised CD4+ or CD8+ T cells sorted from blood, obtained in a trial of the OX40 agonist ivuxolimab. This TCR derives from an adult with an advanced solid tumor such as melanoma, head and neck, liver or kidney cancer. CDR3 sequence (DNA): TGTGCCAGCAGTTTCGGACAGGGCGGAAACACCATATATTTT. Amino acid sequence: CASSFGQGGNTIYF.